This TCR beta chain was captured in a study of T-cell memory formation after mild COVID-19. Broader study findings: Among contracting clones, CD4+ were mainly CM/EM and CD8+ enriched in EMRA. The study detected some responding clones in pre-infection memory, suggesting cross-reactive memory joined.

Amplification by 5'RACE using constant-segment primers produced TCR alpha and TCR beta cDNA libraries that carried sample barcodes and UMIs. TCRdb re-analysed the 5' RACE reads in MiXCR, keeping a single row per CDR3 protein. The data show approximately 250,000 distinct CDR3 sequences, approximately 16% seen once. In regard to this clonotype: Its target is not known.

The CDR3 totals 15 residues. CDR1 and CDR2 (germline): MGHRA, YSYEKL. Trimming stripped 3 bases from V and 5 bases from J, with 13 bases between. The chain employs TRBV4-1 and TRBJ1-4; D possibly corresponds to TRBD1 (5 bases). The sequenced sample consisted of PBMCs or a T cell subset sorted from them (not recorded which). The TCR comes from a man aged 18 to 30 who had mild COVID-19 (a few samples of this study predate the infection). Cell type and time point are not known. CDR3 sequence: CASSHKQGSNEKLFF. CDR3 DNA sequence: TGCGCCAGCAGCCACAAGCAGGGTTCCAATGAAAAACTGTTTTTT.